A single sample is the source of the 23 T cell receptor beta chains below, sequenced in a study of HIV-infected children after antiretroviral therapy interruption. Treatment of the sample: PENTA 11 planned treatment interruption arm or continuous ART arm. A 3' RACE protocol on RNA, with unique molecular identifiers, produced the TCR library. TCRdb recomputed calls from the 3' RACE reads with MiXCR, one row per CDR3 protein. The table shows about 46,000 distinct CDR3 sequences, with around 4.5% occurring only once. Sequenced here: CD45RA+ CD4+ T cells from PBMCs, pooled from several time points, sampled from a donor given antiretroviral therapy, either interrupted or continuous. Subset of the sample: naive CD4+ CD45RA+ CD45RO- T cells. The receptors stem from a pool of human donors with HIV.

This clonotype was seen many times. The V call is TRBV2, the J call TRBJ1-4, with TRBD1 matching 12 bases. Trimming cost V 7 bases and J 3 bases; bases outside gene matches: 6. The germline V gene encodes CDR1 SNHLY and CDR2 FYNNEI. The CDR3 is made up of 16 amino acids. The CDR3 DNA follows: TGTGCCAGCACTCCGGGACAGGGGGCCGCTAATGAAAAACTGTTTTTT. Translation gives CASTPGQGAANEKLFF.

This clonotype was seen at least ten times. The V gene is TRBV2, the J gene TRBJ2-7, with D possibly TRBD1 on 6 matching bases. Looked up from germline, CDR1 is SNHLY and CDR2 is FYNNEI. This CDR3 has 14 residues. Trimming pared 4 bases from V and 6 bases from J, leaving 16 bases between. The chain's CDR3 is CASSVEQGVGEQYF. The CDR3 DNA reads TGTGCCAGCAGTGTCGAACAGGGCGTCGGCGAGCAGTACTTC.

At least ten counts were recorded for this clonotype. This rearrangement joins TRBV6-1 to TRBJ2-3; no clear D. The CDR3 sequence is 13 residues long. Germline V gene sequence: CDR1 MNHNS, CDR2 SASEGT. V was shortened by 0 bases and J by 3 bases, with 4 bases between the two germline ends. CDR3: CASSEAGTDTQYF. CDR3 DNA sequence: TGTGCCAGCAGTGAAGCAGGGACAGATACGCAGTATTTT.

This clonotype has at least ten counts. V usage is TRBV29-1 and J usage is TRBJ1-4; D gene ambiguous. This CDR3 is built from 12 residues. Per the germline V gene, CDR1 is SQVTM and CDR2 is ANQGSEA. The V end was cut by 4 bases, the J end by 4 bases, with 7 bases between. The CDR3 sequence: CSVGELNEKLFF. The CDR3 nucleotides read TGCAGCGTTGGGGAGCTTAATGAAAAACTGTTTTTT.

In this sample, this clonotype turned up many times. The chain couples TRBV6-6 to TRBJ2-5; D is unclear. The CDR3 is 14 amino acids. CDR1 is MNHNY and CDR2 is SVGAGI in the germline V gene (reference sequence). Trimming removed 5 bases from V and 5 bases from J, with 15 bases in between. The CDR3 loop reads CASSGRLSTETQYF. In nucleotides, the CDR3 is TGTGCCAGCAGTGGAAGGCTATCGACGGAGACCCAGTACTTC.

This clonotype qualifies as medium-sized. The V call is TRBV11-3, the J call TRBJ2-2; D gene unclear. The CDR3 sequence is 11 residues long. Germline CDR1 reads SGHNT; CDR2 reads YENEEA. V lost 5 bases, J lost 7 bases, and 5 bases lay in between. Here the CDR3 DNA reads TGTGCCAGCAGCGAGAACGGGGAGCTGTTTTTT. The encoded protein is CASSENGELFF.

At least ten counts were recorded for this clonotype. The chain has TRBV6-5 and TRBJ1-1; D perhaps matches TRBD1 (5 bases). V was pared by 6 bases and J by 5 bases, with 10 bases between. CDR3 length equals 12 residues. Germline-derived CDR1 and CDR2 are MNHEY and SVGAGI. The CDR3 spells CASSQGTTEAFF. The DNA for the CDR3 is TGTGCCAGCAGCCAGGGAACTACTGAAGCTTTCTTT.

This clonotype was seen a few times. The chain carries TRBV20-1 and TRBJ2-3; 9 positions agree with TRBD2. With 3 bases clipped from V and 0 bases from J, the junction kept 4 bases outside the gene matches. Germline CDR1 and CDR2: DFQATT and SNEGSKA (reference sequence). The CDR3 loop spans 15 amino acids. CDR3 coding DNA: TGCAGTGCTAGGGCCCTAGCGGGGAGCACAGATACGCAGTATTTT. Amino acids: CSARALAGSTDTQYF.

At least ten counts were recorded for this clonotype. The rearrangement links TRBV6-5 to TRBJ2-7, with 7 bases fitting TRBD1. Looked up from germline, CDR1 is MNHEY and CDR2 is SVGAGI. This CDR3 spans 16 amino acids. Trimming at V came to 4 bases and at J to 7 bases, leaving 16 bases not matched to a gene. The CDR3 loop is CASSSIRPGQIREQYF. The CDR3 nucleotides are TGTGCCAGCAGTTCTATCCGACCGGGACAGATAAGGGAGCAGTACTTC.

This clonotype occurred a few times. V and J are TRBV10-3 and TRBJ2-1, with TRBD1 as a possible D gene (6 bases). Germline V gene sequence: CDR1 ENHRY, CDR2 SYGVKD. CDR3 size: 14 residues. The ends were cut back, 6 bases at V and 8 bases at J, with 17 bases in the middle. The CDR3 DNA sequence: TGTGCCATCAGGGGGGCGGTAGATTGGCATGAGCAGTTCTTC. Protein sequence: CAIRGAVDWHEQFF.

This clonotype was seen repeatedly, ten times or more. The V call is TRBV3-1, the J call TRBJ1-1, with 7 bases matching TRBD1. Losses at the gene ends were 1 base for V and 8 bases for J; bases not matched to a gene: 4. The V gene's germline CDR1 is LGHDT and CDR2 YNNKEL (reference sequence). The CDR3 runs 13 residues. CDR3 sequence: CASSQGGQTEAFF. The CDR3 DNA sequence: TGTGCCAGCAGCCAAGGGGGACAGACAGAAGCTTTCTTT. The complete variable domain, with remaining parts taken from reference TRBV3-1 and TRBJ1-1, reads DTAVSQTPKYLVTQMGNDKSIKCEQNLGHDTMYWYKQDSKKFLKIMFSYNNKELIINETVPNRFSPKSPDKAHLNLHINSLELGDSAVYFCASSQGGQTEAFFGQGTRLTVV.

The chain combines TRBV19 with TRBJ2-3; 7 nucleotides match TRBD1. Germline V gene data show CDR1 as LNHDA and CDR2 as SQIVND (reference sequence). Trimming took 9 bases from V and 7 from J; bases not matched to a gene: 10. This CDR3 comprises 13 residues. This CDR3 reads CARRTGESYTQYF. The CDR3 coding sequence is TGTGCCAGAAGGACAGGAGAGAGTTATACGCAGTATTTT.

The table lists this clonotype with a few counts. The chain has TRBV4-2 and TRBJ1-1, with TRBD1 matching 8 bases. V lost 3 bases and J lost 3; bases outside the gene matches: 18. Germline V gene sequence: CDR1 LGHNA, CDR2 YNFKEQ. The CDR3 is 19 amino acids. This chain's CDR3 is CASSHIPARDRSFDTEAFF. The CDR3 DNA follows: TGTGCCAGCAGCCACATACCGGCTCGGGACAGGAGTTTCGACACTGAAGCTTTCTTT.

This chain links TRBV11-2 with TRBJ2-3; no clear D gene. This CDR3 contains 16 residues. The ends were cut back, 0 bases at V and 5 bases at J, with 15 bases in the middle. Per the germline V gene, CDR1 is SGHAT and CDR2 is FQNNGV. In nucleotides, the CDR3 is TGTGCCAGCAGCTTAGATCTTAGCTCTGATGGAGATACGCAGTATTTT. Its protein is CASSLDLSSDGDTQYF.

This clonotype was observed at least ten times. This chain uses TRBV2 with TRBJ2-7; D not resolved. The ends were cut back, 5 bases at V and 0 bases at J, with 11 bases in the middle. The CDR3 consists of 14 residues. Germline V gene data show CDR1 as SNHLY and CDR2 as FYNNEI. DNA of the CDR3: TGTGCCAGCAGTAACACAGCCAGCTCCTACGAGCAGTACTTC. The encoded protein is CASSNTASSYEQYF. The variable domain in full, completed from reference TRBV2 and TRBJ2-7, reads EPEVTQTPSHQVTQMGQEVILRCVPISNHLYFYWYRQILGQKVEFLVSFYNNEISEKSEIFDDQFSVERPDGSNFTLKIRSTKLEDSAMYFCASSNTASSYEQYFGPGTRLTVT.

This clonotype was recorded at least ten times. This chain uses TRBV27 with TRBJ2-7; 12 nucleotides agree with TRBD1. This CDR3 comprises 15 residues. Per germline, CDR1 MNHEY and CDR2 SMNVEV (reference sequence). J lost 3 bases, V lost 4 bases, and 4 bases had no gene match. The CDR3 reads CASSSGTGGFYEQYF. The DNA of the CDR3 is TGTGCCAGCAGTTCCGGGACAGGGGGCTTCTACGAGCAGTACTTC.

This clonotype has at least ten counts. The chain employs TRBV12-5 and TRBJ1-6, with D tentatively TRBD1 (5 bases). Germline lookup yields CDR1 LGHNT and CDR2 FRNRAP. This CDR3 is 12 amino acids long. Trimming took off 8 bases at V and 10 bases at J, with 12 bases between the two ends. The CDR3 protein is CASRREESPLHF. CDR3 sequence (DNA): TGTGCTAGTCGCAGGGAGGAGTCACCCCTCCACTTT.

This clonotype was counted at least ten times. V and J are TRBV20-1 and TRBJ2-1, with D perhaps given as TRBD1 or TRBD2 (5 bases each). V was clipped by 1 base and J by 8 bases, with 12 bases between them. The CDR3 runs 13 residues. CDR1 and CDR2 from the germline V gene are DFQATT and SNEGSKA (reference sequence). The CDR3 region is CSARGDPTHEQFF. CDR3 nucleotide sequence: TGCAGTGCTAGAGGGGACCCTACCCATGAGCAGTTCTTC.

This clonotype was found many times. The chain recombines TRBV20-1 with TRBJ1-1, with TRBD1 matching over 9 bases. Trimming at V came to 3 bases and at J to 8 bases, leaving 7 bases not matched to a gene. CDR1 and CDR2 (germline): DFQATT, SNEGSKA (reference sequence). The CDR3 length is 13 residues. The CDR3: CSASTGGYQEAFF. DNA for the CDR3: TGCAGTGCTAGTACAGGGGGCTACCAAGAAGCTTTCTTT.

This clonotype was seen repeatedly, ten times or more. The chain carries TRBV5-1 and TRBJ2-1; 8 nucleotides agree with TRBD1. Per the germline V gene, CDR1 is SGHRS and CDR2 is YFSETQ. This CDR3 region has 16 residues. The ends lost 7 bases at V and 3 bases at J; junction bases unmatched: 12. The CDR3 loop is CASRIQTGADYNEQFF. CDR3 coding DNA: TGCGCCAGCCGAATACAGACAGGGGCGGACTACAATGAGCAGTTCTTC.

This rearrangement joins TRBV18 to TRBJ1-2, with D hard to call. Germline CDR1 KGHSH, CDR2 LQKENI. Trimming stripped 3 bases from V and 7 bases from J, with 12 bases between. The CDR3 spans 13 residues. The DNA of the CDR3 is TGTGCCAGCTCACCGGACCCTCCCGGTGGCTACACCTTC. Residues: CASSPDPPGGYTF.

This clonotype was seen more than once but under ten times. In DNA form, the CDR3 reads TGTGCCAGTAGTATAGGCCTCCTCTCAGAGCAGTACTTC. It yields the protein CASSIGLLSEQYF. This sequence joins TRBV19 and TRBJ2-7; D is uncertain. Looked up from germline, CDR1 is LNHDA and CDR2 is SQIVND (reference sequence). The CDR3 consists of 13 residues. V was pared by 1 base and J by 7 bases, with 11 bases between.

This clonotype was counted at least ten times. The rearrangement links TRBV12-3 or TRBV12-4 to TRBJ2-7; 9 nucleotides agree with TRBD1. The CDR3 runs to 15 residues. The V gene end was trimmed by 4 bases and the J gene end by 6 bases; junction bases not matched to a gene: 10. The chain's CDR3 is CASSWDRDSPGEQYF. For the CDR3, the DNA is TGTGCCAGCAGTTGGGACAGGGATAGTCCTGGCGAGCAGTACTTC.